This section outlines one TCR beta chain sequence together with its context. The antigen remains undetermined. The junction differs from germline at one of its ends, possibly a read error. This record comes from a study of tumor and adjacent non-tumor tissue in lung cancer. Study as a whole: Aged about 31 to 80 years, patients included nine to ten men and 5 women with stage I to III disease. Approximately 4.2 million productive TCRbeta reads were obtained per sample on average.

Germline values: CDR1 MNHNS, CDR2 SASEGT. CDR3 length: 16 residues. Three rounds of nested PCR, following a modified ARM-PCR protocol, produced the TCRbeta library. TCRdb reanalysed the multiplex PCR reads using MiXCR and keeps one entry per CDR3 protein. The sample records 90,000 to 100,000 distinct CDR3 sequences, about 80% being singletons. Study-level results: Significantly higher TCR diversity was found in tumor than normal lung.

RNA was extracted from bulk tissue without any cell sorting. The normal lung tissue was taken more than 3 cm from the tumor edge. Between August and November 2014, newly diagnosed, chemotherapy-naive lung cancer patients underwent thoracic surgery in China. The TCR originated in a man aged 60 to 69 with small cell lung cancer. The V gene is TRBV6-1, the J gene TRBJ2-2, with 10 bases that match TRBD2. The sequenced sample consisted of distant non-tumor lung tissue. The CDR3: CASSGLAGVYTGVLFF. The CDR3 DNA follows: TGTGCCAGTAGTGGGCTAGCGGGAGTATACACCGGGGTGCTGTTTTTT.